This TCR beta chain was captured in a study of T cells after posttransplantation cyclophosphamide. From germline, CDR1 is MNHNY and CDR2 SVGAGI (reference sequence). Deletions cut 0 bases from V and 6 bases from J, with 9 bases between. The CDR3 spans 14 residues. Generated by immunoSEQ multiplex PCR, the TCRdb table keeps only in-frame clones and is missing some. The repertoire holds 15,000 to 25,000 clones, around 90% seen once, with 6% to 8% in the top ten. A marrow graft followed busulfan-fludarabine conditioning, with cyclophosphamide on days +3 and +4. Study-wide results and caveats: Recipient CMV seropositivity and CMV reactivation strongly tracked TRB clonality. Donor-recipient repertoire similarity was low at 1-2 months, rising over year one.

As for this clone: Its cognate antigen is unknown.

The rearrangement links TRBV6-6 to TRBJ2-1; weak D call: TRBD2 (5 bases). This receptor was taken from a female patient between 40 and 50 years old who received an allogeneic stem cell transplant from a related donor, was CMV-positive, and had no GVHD. Part of the T cells may come from the graft donor. The specimen comprised PBMCs, sampled after allogeneic stem cell transplant with posttransplant cyclophosphamide. The CDR3 region has the DNA TGTGCCAGCAGTTACTCGACGGCGGGCAATGAGCAGTTCTTC. This gives the protein CASSYSTAGNEQFF.